The subject of this entry is one T cell receptor (beta chain). This sample stems from a study of blood T cell repertoires in COVID-19. Only in-frame clones appear in the TCRdb table, and some are missing; sequencing was by immunoSEQ multiplex PCR. The data show under 200,000 clones, over 80% seen once. Germline CDR1 is LGHDT and CDR2 is YNNKEL (reference sequence). The CDR3 is 15 amino acids. Trimming cost V 0 bases and J 10 bases; bases outside gene matches: 7. Two negative PCRs, clearance, or symptom resolution were required of recovered Cohort 3 donors. What was sequenced was PBMCs or T cells enriched from blood (not recorded which). The J gene is TRBJ2-4, the V gene TRBV3-1 (or the pseudogene TRBV3-2), with 9 positions matching TRBD2. This sequence was found in a woman in her fifties or sixties who had recovered from COVID-19. CDR3 bases: TGTGCCAGCAGCCAAGAGGCAGCGGGAGGACTGATTCAGTACTTC. Translating gives CASSQEAAGGLIQYF.